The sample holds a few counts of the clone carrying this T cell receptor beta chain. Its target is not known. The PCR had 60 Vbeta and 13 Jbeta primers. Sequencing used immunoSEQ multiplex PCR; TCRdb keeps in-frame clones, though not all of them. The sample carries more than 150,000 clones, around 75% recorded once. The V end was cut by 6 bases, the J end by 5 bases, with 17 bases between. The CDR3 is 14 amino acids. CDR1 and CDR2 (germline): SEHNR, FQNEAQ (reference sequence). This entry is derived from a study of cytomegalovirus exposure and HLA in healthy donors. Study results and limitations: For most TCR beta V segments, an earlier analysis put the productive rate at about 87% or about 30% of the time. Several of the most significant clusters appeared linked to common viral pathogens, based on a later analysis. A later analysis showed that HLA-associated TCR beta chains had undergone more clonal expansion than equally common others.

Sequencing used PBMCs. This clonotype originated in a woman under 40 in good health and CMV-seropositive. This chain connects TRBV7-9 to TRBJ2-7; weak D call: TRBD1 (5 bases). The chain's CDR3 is CASSVAGYVHEQYF. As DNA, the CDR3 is TGTGCCAGCAGTGTGGCAGGGTATGTCCACGAGCAGTACTTC.